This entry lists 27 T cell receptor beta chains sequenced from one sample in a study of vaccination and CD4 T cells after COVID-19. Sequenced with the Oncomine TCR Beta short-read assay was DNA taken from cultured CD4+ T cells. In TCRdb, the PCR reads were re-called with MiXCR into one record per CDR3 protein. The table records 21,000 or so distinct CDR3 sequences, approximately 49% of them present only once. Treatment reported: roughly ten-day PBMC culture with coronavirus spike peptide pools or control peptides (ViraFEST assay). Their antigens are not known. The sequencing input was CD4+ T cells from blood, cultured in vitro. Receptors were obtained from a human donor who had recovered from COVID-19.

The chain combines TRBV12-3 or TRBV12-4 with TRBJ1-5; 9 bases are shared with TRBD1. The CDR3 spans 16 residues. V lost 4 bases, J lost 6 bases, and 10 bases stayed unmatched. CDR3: CASSSPDRGNSQPQHF. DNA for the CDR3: TGTGCCAGCAGTTCGCCGGACAGGGGTAACAGTCAGCCCCAGCATTTT.

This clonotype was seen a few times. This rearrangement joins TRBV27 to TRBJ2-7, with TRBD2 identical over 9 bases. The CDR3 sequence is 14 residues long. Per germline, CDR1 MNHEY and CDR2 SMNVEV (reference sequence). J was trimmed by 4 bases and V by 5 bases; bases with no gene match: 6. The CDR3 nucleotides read TGTGCCAGCAGTAAGGGAGCGGGAGGTTACGAGCAGTACTTC. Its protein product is CASSKGAGGYEQYF.

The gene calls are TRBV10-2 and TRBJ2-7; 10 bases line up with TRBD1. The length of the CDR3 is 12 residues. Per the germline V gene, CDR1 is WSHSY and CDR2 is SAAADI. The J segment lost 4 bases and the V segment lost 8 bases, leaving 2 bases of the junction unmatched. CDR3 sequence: CASGQGVYEQYF. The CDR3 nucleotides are TGCGCCAGCGGACAGGGGGTATACGAGCAGTACTTC.

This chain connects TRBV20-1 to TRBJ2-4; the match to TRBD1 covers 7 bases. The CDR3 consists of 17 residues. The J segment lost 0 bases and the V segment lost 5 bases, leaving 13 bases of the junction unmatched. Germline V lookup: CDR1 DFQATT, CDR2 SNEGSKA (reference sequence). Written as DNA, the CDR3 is TGCAGTGCTCCACGACAGGGACCAGAGAGAGCCAAAAACATTCAGTACTTC. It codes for CSAPRQGPERAKNIQYF.

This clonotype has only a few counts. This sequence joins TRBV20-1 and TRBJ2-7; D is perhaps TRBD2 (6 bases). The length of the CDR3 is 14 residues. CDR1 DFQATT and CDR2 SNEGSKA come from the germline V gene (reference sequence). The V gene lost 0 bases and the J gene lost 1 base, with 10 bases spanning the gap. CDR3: CSARDRGLSYEQYF. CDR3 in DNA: TGCAGTGCTAGAGATCGTGGACTATCCTACGAGCAGTACTTC.

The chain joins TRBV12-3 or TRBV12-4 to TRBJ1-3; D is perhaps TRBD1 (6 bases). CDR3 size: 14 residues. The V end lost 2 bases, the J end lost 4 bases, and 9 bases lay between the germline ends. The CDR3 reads CASSLTDRGNTIYF. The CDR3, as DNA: TGTGCCAGCAGTTTAACGGACAGAGGAAACACCATATATTTT.

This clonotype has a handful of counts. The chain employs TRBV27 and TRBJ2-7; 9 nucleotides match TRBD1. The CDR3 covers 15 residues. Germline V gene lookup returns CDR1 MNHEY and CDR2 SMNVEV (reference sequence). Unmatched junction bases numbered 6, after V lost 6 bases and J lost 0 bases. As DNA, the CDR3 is TGTGCCAGCAGACCCAGGACAGGGGACTCCTACGAGCAGTACTTC. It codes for CASRPRTGDSYEQYF.

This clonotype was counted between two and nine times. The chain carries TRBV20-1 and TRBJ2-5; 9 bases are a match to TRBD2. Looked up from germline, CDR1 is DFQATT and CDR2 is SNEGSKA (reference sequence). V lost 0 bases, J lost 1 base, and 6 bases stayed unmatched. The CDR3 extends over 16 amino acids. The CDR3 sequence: CSARDPVRGGQETQYF. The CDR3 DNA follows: TGCAGTGCTAGAGATCCGGTGCGGGGGGGCCAAGAGACCCAGTACTTC.

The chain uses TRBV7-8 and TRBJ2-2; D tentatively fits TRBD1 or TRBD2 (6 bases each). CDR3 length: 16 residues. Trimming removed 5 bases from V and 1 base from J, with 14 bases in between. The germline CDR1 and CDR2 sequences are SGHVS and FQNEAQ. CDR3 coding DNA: TGTGCCAGCAGCGTAGGGGGTAGCGGGAACACCGGGGAGCTGTTTTTT. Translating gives CASSVGGSGNTGELFF.

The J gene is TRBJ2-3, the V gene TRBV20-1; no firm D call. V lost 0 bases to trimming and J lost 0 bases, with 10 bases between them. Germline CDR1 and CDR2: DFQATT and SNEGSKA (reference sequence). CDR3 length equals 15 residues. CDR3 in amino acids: CSAREAWPSTDTQYF. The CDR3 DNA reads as TGCAGTGCTAGAGAGGCTTGGCCTAGCACAGATACGCAGTATTTT.

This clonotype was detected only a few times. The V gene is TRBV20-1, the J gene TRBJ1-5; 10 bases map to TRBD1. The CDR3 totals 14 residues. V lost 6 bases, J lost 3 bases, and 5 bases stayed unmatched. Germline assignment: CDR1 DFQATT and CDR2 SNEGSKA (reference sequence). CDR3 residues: CSAPTGGLNQPQHF. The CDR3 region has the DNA TGCAGTGCCCCGACAGGGGGCCTCAATCAGCCCCAGCATTTT.

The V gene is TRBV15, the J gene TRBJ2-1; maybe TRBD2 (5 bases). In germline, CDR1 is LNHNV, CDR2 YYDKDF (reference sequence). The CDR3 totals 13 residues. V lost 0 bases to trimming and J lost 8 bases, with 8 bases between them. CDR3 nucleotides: TGTGCCACCAGCAGAGATCAAGCGGATGAGCAGTTCTTC. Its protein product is CATSRDQADEQFF.

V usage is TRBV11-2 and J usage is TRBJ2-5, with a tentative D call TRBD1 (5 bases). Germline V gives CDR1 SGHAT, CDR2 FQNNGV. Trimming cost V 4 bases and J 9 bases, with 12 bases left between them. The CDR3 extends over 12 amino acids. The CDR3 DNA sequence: TGTGCCAGCAGCTACTCTTACAGGCCCCAGTACTTC. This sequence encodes CASSYSYRPQYF.

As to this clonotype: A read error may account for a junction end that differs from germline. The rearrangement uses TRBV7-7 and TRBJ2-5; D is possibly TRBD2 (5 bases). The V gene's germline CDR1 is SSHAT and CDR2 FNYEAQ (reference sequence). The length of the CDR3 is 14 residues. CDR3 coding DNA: TGTGCTAGCAGCTTAGCGAGGGAATGGGAGACCCAGTACTTC. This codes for CASSLAREWETQYF.

CDR3 residues: CASSRLSEGGYPYEQYF. Here the CDR3 DNA reads TGTGCCAGCAGTCGCTTGTCGGAGGGAGGATACCCCTACGAGCAGTACTTC. V gene TRBV6-1 combines with J gene TRBJ2-7, with a weak D call TRBD2 (6 bases). Per the germline V gene, CDR1 is MNHNS and CDR2 is SASEGT. Between the trimmed V and J ends, which lost 5 bases and 2 bases, there was a span of 22 bases. CDR3 size: 17 residues.

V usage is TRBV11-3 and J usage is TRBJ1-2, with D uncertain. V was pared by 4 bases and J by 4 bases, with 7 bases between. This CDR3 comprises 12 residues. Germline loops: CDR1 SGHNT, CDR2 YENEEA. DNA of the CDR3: TGTGCCAGCAGCTCCCGGCTCTATGGCTACACCTTC. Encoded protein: CASSSRLYGYTF.

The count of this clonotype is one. DNA for the CDR3: TGTGCCAGCAGGCTAGAGGGACGCCACTATGGCTACACCTTC. This encodes CASRLEGRHYGYTF. V is TRBV2 and J is TRBJ1-2; possible D gene TRBD1, 5 bases. Germline V lookup: CDR1 SNHLY, CDR2 FYNNEI. V lost 6 bases to trimming and J lost 3 bases, with 14 bases between them. There are 14 residues in the CDR3.

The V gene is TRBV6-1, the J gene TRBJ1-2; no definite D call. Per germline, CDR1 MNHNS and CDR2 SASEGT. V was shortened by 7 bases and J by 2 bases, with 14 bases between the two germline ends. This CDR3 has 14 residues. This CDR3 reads CASTPGDSNYGYTF. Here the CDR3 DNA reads TGTGCCAGCACTCCTGGGGATAGCAACTATGGCTACACCTTC.

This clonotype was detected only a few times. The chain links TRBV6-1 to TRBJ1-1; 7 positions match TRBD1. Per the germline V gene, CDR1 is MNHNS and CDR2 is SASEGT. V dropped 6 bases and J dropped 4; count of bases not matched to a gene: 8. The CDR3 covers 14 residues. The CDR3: CASSQQGLRTEAFF. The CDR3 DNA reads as TGTGCCAGCAGCCAACAGGGGTTGCGCACTGAAGCTTTCTTT.

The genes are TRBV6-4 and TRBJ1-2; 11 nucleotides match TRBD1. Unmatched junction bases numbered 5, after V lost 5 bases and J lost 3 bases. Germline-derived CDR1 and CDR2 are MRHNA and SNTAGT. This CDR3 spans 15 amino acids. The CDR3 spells CASSRDRGGDYGYTF. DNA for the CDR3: TGTGCCAGCAGTCGGGACAGGGGGGGAGACTATGGCTACACCTTC.

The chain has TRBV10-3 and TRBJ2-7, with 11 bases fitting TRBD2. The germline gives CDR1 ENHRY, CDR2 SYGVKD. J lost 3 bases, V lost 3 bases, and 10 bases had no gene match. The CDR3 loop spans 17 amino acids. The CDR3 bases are TGTGCCATCAGTGATCTAACTAGCGGGAGAGTAGGCTACGAGCAGTACTTC. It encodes CAISDLTSGRVGYEQYF.

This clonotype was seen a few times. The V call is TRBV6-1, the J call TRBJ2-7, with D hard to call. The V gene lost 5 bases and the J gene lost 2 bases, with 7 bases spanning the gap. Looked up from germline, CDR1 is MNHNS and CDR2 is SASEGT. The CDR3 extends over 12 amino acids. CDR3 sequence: CASSIAAYEQYF. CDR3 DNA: TGTGCCAGCAGTATAGCAGCCTACGAGCAGTACTTC.

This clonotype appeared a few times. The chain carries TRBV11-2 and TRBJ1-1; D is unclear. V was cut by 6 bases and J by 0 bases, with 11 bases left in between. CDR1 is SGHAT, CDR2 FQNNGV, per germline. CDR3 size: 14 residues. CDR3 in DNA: TGTGCCAGCAGACCGTTGGGCATGAACACTGAAGCTTTCTTT. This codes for CASRPLGMNTEAFF.

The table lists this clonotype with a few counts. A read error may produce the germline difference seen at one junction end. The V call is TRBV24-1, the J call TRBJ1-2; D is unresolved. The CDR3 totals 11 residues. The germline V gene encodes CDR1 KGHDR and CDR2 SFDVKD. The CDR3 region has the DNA TGTGCCACCAGTGATGCAGCGGGGTGGTCCTTC. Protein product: CATSDAAGWSF.

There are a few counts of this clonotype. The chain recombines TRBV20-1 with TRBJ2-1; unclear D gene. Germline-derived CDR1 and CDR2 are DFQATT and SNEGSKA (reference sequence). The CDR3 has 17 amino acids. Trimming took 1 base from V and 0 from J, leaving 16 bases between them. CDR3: CSARGAYGSSSYNEQFF. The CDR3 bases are TGCAGTGCTAGAGGAGCGTACGGATCGAGCTCCTACAATGAGCAGTTCTTC.

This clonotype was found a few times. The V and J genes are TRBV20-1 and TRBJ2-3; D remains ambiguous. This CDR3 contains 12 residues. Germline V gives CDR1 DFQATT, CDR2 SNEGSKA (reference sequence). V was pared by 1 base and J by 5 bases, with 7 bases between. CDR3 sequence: CSARGKGDTQYF. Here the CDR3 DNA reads TGCAGTGCTAGAGGTAAAGGAGATACGCAGTATTTT.

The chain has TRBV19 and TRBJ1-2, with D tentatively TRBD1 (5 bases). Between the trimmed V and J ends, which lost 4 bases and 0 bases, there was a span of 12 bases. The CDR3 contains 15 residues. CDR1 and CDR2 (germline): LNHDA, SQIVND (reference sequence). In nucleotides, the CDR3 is TGTGCCAGTAGTACAGCGGCGGGGCCTAACTATGGCTACACCTTC. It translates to CASSTAAGPNYGYTF. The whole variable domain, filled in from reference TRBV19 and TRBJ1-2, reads DGGITQSPKYLFRKEGQNVTLSCEQNLNHDAMYWYRQDPGQGLRLIYYSQIVNDFQKGDIAEGYSVSREKKESFPLTVTSAQKNPTAFYLCASSTAAGPNYGYTFGSGTRLTVV.